What follows are 20 T cell receptor beta chains derived from one specimen sequenced in a study of shared clonotypes between healthy human individuals (dated by TCRdb to the early 2020s). Libraries came from the immunoSEQ multiplex PCR assay. In TCRdb, the immuneACCESS table is reduced to in-frame sequences with V and J assigned. These tables do not hold every clone; where another copy was compared, an unresolved V gene accounts for under half, and the others remain unexplained. The sample table records about 1 million clones; around 82% of these occur just once. The biggest ten clones account for approximately 0.56% of the sample. The sequenced material came from memory CD4+ T cells from PBMCs. The cell subset or site label of this sample denotes: CD45RA-negative fraction. The receptors stem from a young man in good health. Some clones in this sample may be carry-over from other donors' samples.

The chain is built from TRBV6-5 and TRBJ2-5; the D gene is possibly TRBD1 (5 bases). Trimming took 4 bases from V and 4 from J, leaving 19 bases between them. CDR1 is MNHEY, CDR2 SVGAGI, per germline. The CDR3 covers 16 residues. The chain's CDR3 is CASSSMSVRDAETQYF. CDR3 sequence (DNA): TGTGCCAGCAGTTCTATGTCGGTCAGGGATGCAGAGACCCAGTACTTC.

This clone was detected only once. CDR3 region: CASSQQGAGEQYF. The CDR3, as DNA: TGTGCCAGCAGCCAACAGGGGGCCGGGGAGCAGTACTTC. The J gene is TRBJ2-7, the V gene TRBV5-4; TRBD1 matches 9 bases. Germline V CDR1 and CDR2: SGHNT, YYREEE (reference sequence). V was pared by 4 bases and J by 7 bases, with 6 bases of the junction left unmatched. The CDR3 loop spans 13 amino acids.

V is TRBV28 and J is TRBJ1-1; tentative D call: TRBD1 (5 bases). The CDR3 runs 13 residues. Deletions cut 2 bases from V and 5 bases from J, with 9 bases between. Germline V gene data show CDR1 as MDHEN and CDR2 as SYDVKM. The DNA for the CDR3 is TGTGCCAGCAGTTTACAGGGATTAACTGAAGCTTTCTTT. This translates into CASSLQGLTEAFF.

The chain is built from TRBV28 and TRBJ2-5; 9 bases map to TRBD2. The CDR3 has 14 residues. The V and J ends lost 6 bases and 4 bases, in that order; junction bases with no gene match: 6. The V gene's germline CDR1 is MDHEN and CDR2 SYDVKM. For the CDR3, the DNA is TGTGCCAGCAGCCGGACTAGCGAGGGAGAGACCCAGTACTTC. Translation gives CASSRTSEGETQYF.

V usage is TRBV5-1 and J usage is TRBJ2-3; 8 bases agree with TRBD2. CDR1 and CDR2 from the germline V gene are SGHRS and YFSETQ. The CDR3 is 16 residues long. V trimming: 0 bases; J trimming: 1 base; junction bases outside the gene matches: 4. The CDR3 nucleotides are TGCGCCAGCAGCTTGGCCTCGACTAGCGGCACAGATACGCAGTATTTT. Encoded protein: CASSLASTSGTDTQYF.

The chain uses TRBV7-6 and TRBJ2-2, with D unresolved. The germline V gene encodes CDR1 SGHVS and CDR2 FNYEAQ. V was pared by 4 bases and J by 7 bases, with 7 bases between. The CDR3 is 12 residues long. The CDR3 here is CASSSSFGELFF. The CDR3 DNA is TGTGCCAGCAGCTCCAGCTTCGGGGAGCTGTTTTTT.

The chain links TRBV5-5 to TRBJ2-7, with a weak D call TRBD2 (6 bases). This CDR3 has 18 residues. The germline V and J ends were trimmed by 2 bases and 7 bases, with 28 bases remaining between them. The V gene's germline CDR1 is SGHKS and CDR2 YYEKEE (reference sequence). CDR3 in DNA: TGTGCCAGCAGCTTTACGGCGGAAACGGGACTCGGTTACCGGGAGCAGTACTTC. Translating it yields CASSFTAETGLGYREQYF.

This clone is a singleton in its sample. The chain employs TRBV11-3 and TRBJ2-4, with TRBD2 identical over 10 bases. Per the germline V gene, CDR1 is SGHNT and CDR2 is YENEEA. V gave up 5 bases and J gave up 6 bases; unmatched junction bases: 4. This CDR3 spans 14 amino acids. CDR3 DNA sequence: TGTGCCAGCAGCGCGGGACTAGCGAGAAACATTCAGTACTTC. This gives the protein CASSAGLARNIQYF.

The chain couples TRBV6-6 to TRBJ2-7; D not certain. V was pared by 6 bases and J by 4 bases, with 7 bases between. This CDR3 contains 11 residues. Germline loops: CDR1 MNHNY, CDR2 SVGAGI (reference sequence). CDR3 protein: CASRLGYEQYF. The CDR3 nucleotides are TGTGCCAGCAGATTAGGGTACGAGCAGTACTTC.

The rearrangement uses TRBV19 and TRBJ1-1, with D tentatively TRBD1 (5 bases). Trimming pared 2 bases from V and 1 base from J, leaving 11 bases between. The CDR3 loop spans 15 amino acids. CDR1 is LNHDA, CDR2 SQIVND, per germline (reference sequence). The CDR3 protein is CASSIYRGGNTEAFF. DNA for the CDR3: TGTGCCAGTAGTATATATCGGGGCGGGAACACTGAAGCTTTCTTT. Based on the CDR3 plus reference TRBV19 and TRBJ1-1, the full variable domain is DGGITQSPKYLFRKEGQNVTLSCEQNLNHDAMYWYRQDPGQGLRLIYYSQIVNDFQKGDIAEGYSVSREKKESFPLTVTSAQKNPTAFYLCASSIYRGGNTEAFFGQGTRLTVV.

The rearrangement uses TRBV5-1 and TRBJ2-2, with D possibly being TRBD2 (6 bases). CDR3 size: 15 residues. Germline assignment: CDR1 SGHRS and CDR2 YFSETQ. V was clipped by 4 bases and J by 6 bases, with 16 bases between them. The CDR3 sequence: CASSPGGVSPGELFF. Here the CDR3 DNA reads TGCGCCAGCAGCCCCGGGGGAGTATCTCCCGGGGAGCTGTTTTTT.

This clone was recorded once. The chain has TRBV4-2 and TRBJ2-3; no reliable D call. V was trimmed by 0 bases and J by 5 bases, leaving 6 bases between them. The CDR3 sequence is 13 residues long. The germline V gene has CDR1 LGHNA and CDR2 YNFKEQ. The CDR3 DNA is TGTGCCAGCAGCCAAGAACACGAAGATACGCAGTATTTT. Amino acid sequence: CASSQEHEDTQYF.

The chain couples TRBV6-5 to TRBJ1-1, with D unclear. The CDR3 runs 15 residues. V shed 0 bases and J shed 4 bases, with 12 bases lying between them. Germline loops: CDR1 MNHEY, CDR2 SVGAGI. In nucleotides, the CDR3 is TGTGCCAGCAGTTACTCCCCCGGGTTGGGCACTGAAGCTTTCTTT. Its protein product is CASSYSPGLGTEAFF.

This rearrangement joins TRBV23-1 to TRBJ1-5; D is ambiguous. TRBV23-1 is classed as an ORF, of uncertain function. Trimming left V 6 bases short and J 0 bases short, with 9 bases between. CDR3 length: 14 amino acids. CDR3 sequence: CASSPVDSNQPQHF. CDR3 bases: TGCGCCAGCAGCCCTGTCGATAGCAATCAGCCCCAGCATTTT.

V and J are TRBV9 and TRBJ1-5; D gene uncertain. With 4 bases removed from V and 3 bases from J, the gap between germline ends came to 8 bases. The length of the CDR3 is 13 residues. From germline, CDR1 is SGDLS and CDR2 YYNGEE. CDR3 sequence reads: CASSPADNQPQHF. In DNA form, the CDR3 reads TGTGCCAGCAGCCCAGCAGACAATCAGCCCCAGCATTTT.

This clone was counted once. The chain has TRBV28 and TRBJ2-7; TRBD2 matches 13 bases. Germline lookup yields CDR1 MDHEN and CDR2 SYDVKM. With V trimmed by 5 bases and J by 6 bases, 7 bases remained unmatched. CDR3 size: 15 residues. CDR3 sequence: CASSPWTSGRSEQYF. The DNA for the CDR3 is TGTGCCAGCAGTCCCTGGACTAGCGGGAGATCCGAGCAGTACTTC.

The chain joins TRBV7-9 to TRBJ1-4, with TRBD1 matching over 9 bases. The CDR3 runs 18 residues. The germline V gene has CDR1 SEHNR and CDR2 FQNEAQ (reference sequence). V shed 1 base, J shed 5 bases, and the junction held 11 bases outside the gene matches. CDR3 nucleotides: TGTGCCAGCAGCTTAGGTACAGGGGGCGCAGGGAGAAATGAAAAACTGTTTTTT. Protein sequence: CASSLGTGGAGRNEKLFF. The full variable domain, its missing parts supplied by reference TRBV7-9 and TRBJ1-4, is DTGVSQNPRHKITKRGQNVTFRCDPISEHNRLYWYRQTLGQGPEFLTYFQNEAQLEKSRLLSDRFSAERPKGSFSTLEIQRTEQGDSAMYLCASSLGTGGAGRNEKLFFGSGTQLSVL.

The chain carries TRBV27 and TRBJ1-1; TRBD1 might be the D (6 bases). This CDR3 contains 15 residues. The germline V gene has CDR1 MNHEY and CDR2 SMNVEV (reference sequence). V lost 3 bases and J 1 base, leaving 12 bases between the germline ends. This CDR3 reads CASSLDSRGNTEAFF. CDR3 nucleotide sequence: TGTGCCAGCAGTTTGGACAGCCGGGGGAACACTGAAGCTTTCTTT.

J is TRBJ2-7 and V is TRBV10-3; TRBD2 matches at 7 bases. From germline, CDR1 is ENHRY and CDR2 SYGVKD. V lost 3 bases to trimming and J lost 7 bases; unmatched junction nucleotides: 9. This CDR3 region has 14 residues. The CDR3 here is CAISELAGLQEQYF. The DNA for the CDR3 is TGTGCCATCAGTGAATTGGCGGGACTACAGGAGCAGTACTTC.

This sequence joins TRBV18 and TRBJ1-2; no definite D call. This CDR3 has 13 amino acids. The germline V gene encodes CDR1 KGHSH and CDR2 LQKENI. Trimming left V 6 bases short and J 7 bases short, with 15 bases between. In nucleotides, the CDR3 is TGTGCCAGCTCCGTGGGCGCGAGTTCTGGCTACACCTTC. Translating gives CASSVGASSGYTF.